This record concerns one T cell receptor (beta chain) sequence. This clonotype was observed at least ten times. Its antigen remains unidentified. Within one base of it there is no much larger clone, and no base qualities were kept. From the germline V gene, CDR1 is SGHTA and CDR2 is FQGTGA. Germline trimming: 5 bases from V, 2 bases from J; junction bases outside gene matches: 6. Reading from cysteine to phenylalanine, the CDR3 counts 15 amino acids. Just the 45-base CDR3 DNA is kept, in frame starting at base 1. The sample comes from a study of T cell repertoires in cytomegalovirus infection (dated by TCRdb to between 2019 and 2020). Context from the whole study: The HLA type of each donor mattered for the analysis, because public TCR beta signatures pointed to carriage of CMV infection along with the matching HLA type. What the study reported, not specific to this receptor: In the ex vivo response, HLA-C-restricted CMV-specific TCR beta clonotypes were dominant, and in two of eight donors the single most frequent clonotype came from this HLA-C-restricted group. In both this cohort and an independent cohort of 350 or so donors, the cumulative frequency of public TCR beta family members distinguished carriers of CMV infection plus the relevant HLA type.

The reads were generated on an Illumina HiSeq 1500. The public reads were run again by TCRdb, first through fastp at Q25 and then through MiXCR, and only productive beta chains were kept. Every distinct CDR3 protein forms one entry, paired with its most common genes and DNA. A total of approximately 160,000 distinct CDR3 sequences appear in this sample, about 15% of them only once. Of the sample, around a sixth is held by the ten largest clones. The sequencing sample was made of CD8+ T cells from PBMCs. Recombination linked TRBV7-3 to TRBJ2-1, with TRBD1 identical over 7 junction bases. This sequence originates from a human donor in good health (CMV status not recorded). Some clones in this sample may be carry-over from other donors' samples. CDR3 region: CASSTTGDPYNEQFF. The nucleotide sequence is given as TGTGCCAGCAGCACCACAGGGGACCCCTACAATGAGCAGTTCTTC.